This TCR beta chain appears in the sequencing data of a study of beta chain features in type 1 diabetes. Expressed TCRB transcripts were sequenced, since all the RNA that had been isolated was reverse transcribed. Assay: immunoSEQ multiplex PCR; the TCRdb copy retains only in-frame clones and omits some. This table has a few hundred thousand clones, 9.6% appearing once. Averaging around 120 mL, one heparinised blood draw was given by each donor. This CDR3 has 12 residues. CDR1 MRHNA and CDR2 SNTAGT come from the germline V gene. Between the trimmed V and J ends, which lost 8 bases and 7 bases, there was a span of 12 bases. Study-wide findings and caveats: In every one of the four CD4+ subsets, TCRB CDR3s were moderately but significantly shorter in Type 1 diabetes patients. Naive, central memory and Treg TCRB repertoires appeared more alike in patients than in healthy donors. For type 1 diabetes patients, VDJ junctions showed fewer insertions and more deletions.

In this sample, this clone turned up a few times. Its specificity is unknown. This TCR was recovered from a man aged 25 to 40 with type 1 diabetes. The chain couples TRBV6-4 to TRBJ1-5; tentative D call: TRBD1 (6 bases). The sample comprised central memory CD4+ T cells from blood. The CDR3 sequence is CASGLGGQPQHF. The CDR3 nucleotides are TGTGCCAGCGGTTTAGGGGGACAGCCCCAGCATTTT.